Sequencing of this T cell receptor beta chain was carried out in a study of beta chain features in type 1 diabetes. Study-wide context: Age, gender and cell yields were alike across patients and healthy donors.

The CDR3 sequence is 15 residues long. Germline loops: CDR1 SSHAT, CDR2 FNYEAQ (reference sequence). Sorted CD4+ subsets: naive, central memory, regulatory, stem cell-like memory (CD45RO/CCR7/CD25/CD127/CD95/CD27 panel). General study results and limits: The study found that naive, central memory and Treg TCRB repertoires appeared more similar in patients than in healthy donors. Still unanswered here is whether HLA type influences TCRB rearrangement.

Sequenced material consisted of expressed TCRB transcripts (all of the isolated RNA was reverse transcribed). Sequencing was performed with immunoSEQ multiplex PCR; in TCRdb, only in-frame clones are kept and a portion is missing. The sample has about 140,000 clones; less than 9% are singletons. This clone was recorded a few times. As yet, its antigen is unknown. At one end, the junction sequence differs from germline, possibly due to a read error. The J gene is TRBJ2-7, the V gene TRBV7-7; TRBD2 is a possible D gene (6 bases). This receptor was obtained from a woman under 40 in good health. Sequencing was carried out using central memory CD4+ T cells from blood. CDR3 loop: CASSLRGLPPGEQYF. For the CDR3, the DNA is TGTGCTAGCAGCTTACGGGGGTTACCTCCTGGCGAGCAGTACTTC. Full variable domain (rest looked up from reference TRBV7-7 and TRBJ2-7): GAGVSQSPRYKVTKRGQDVTLRCDPISSHATLYWYQQALGQGPEFLTYFNYEAQPDKSGLPSDRFSAERPEGSISTLTIQRTEQRDSAMYRCASSLRGLPPGEQYFGPGTRLTVT.